This T cell receptor (beta chain) was recovered during a study of blood T cell repertoires in COVID-19. In germline, CDR1 is SEHNR, CDR2 FQNEAQ (reference sequence). Trimming left V 3 bases short and J 2 bases short, with 11 bases between. The CDR3 spans 14 residues. A single count supports this clone. Libraries were prepared by immunoSEQ multiplex PCR; TCRdb keeps only in-frame clonotypes and omits some of them. The sample consists of 200,000 to 300,000 clones, roughly 90% of them appearing once. The sequence derives from a woman aged 25 to 39 with acute COVID-19. The rearrangement joins TRBV7-9 to TRBJ2-7, with TRBD1 as a possible D gene (6 bases). Sequencing was performed on PBMCs or T cells enriched from blood (not recorded which). The CDR3, as DNA: TGTGCCAGCAGCTTTACAGGGCCCACCTACGAGCAGTACTTC. Translation: CASSFTGPTYEQYF.